These T cell receptor beta chains were read from a single sample in a study of T cells in Graves' hyperthyroidism and ophthalmopathy. TCRdb re-derived calls from the multiplex PCR reads in MiXCR, one entry per CDR3 protein. The table lists approximately 400,000 distinct CDR3 sequences, over 12% of them singletons. The sample comprised blood. These receptors were obtained from a man aged 45-65 years with Graves' ophthalmopathy. Both conserved end residues are part of each CDR3. A D gene is named only where the DNA matches it firmly. Size tells how often a clone was seen (once, few, many) or the class of an expanded clone, and some rows leave it out.

cdr3_nt cdr3_aa j_call d_call v_call clone_size
TGCGCCAGCAGCGCGACAGGGGGCTTTACTGAAAAACTGTTTTTT CASSATGGFTEKLFF TRBJ1-4 TRBD1 TRBV5-1 few
TGCAGTGCTACAGCAGCGGGAAATGTCTACGAGCAGTACTTC CSATAAGNVYEQYF TRBJ2-7 TRBD2 TRBV20-1 .
TGTGCCAGCAGGAACTCACAGGGGGCGAGCTCCTATAATTCACCCCTCCACTTT CASRNSQGASSYNSPLHF TRBJ1-6 TRBD1 TRBV6-1 few
TGCGCCAGCAGCTTGGTAGGGACAGGGTCCTACGAGCAGTACTTC CASSLVGTGSYEQYF TRBJ2-7 TRBD1 TRBV5-1 many
TGCAGTGCTAGACAGGGGGTGGGAGAGCAGTTCTTC CSARQGVGEQFF TRBJ2-1 TRBD1 TRBV20-1 many
TGTGCCAGCAGCCAAGATGGGGGAAGGAGGGATAGCACCGGGGAGCTGTTTTTT CASSQDGGRRDSTGELFF TRBJ2-2 . TRBV3-1 .
TGCGCCAGCAGCTCAACATTAGGGATGAACACCGGGGAGCTGTTTTTT CASSSTLGMNTGELFF TRBJ2-2 . TRBV5-1 few
TGTGCCACCAAGAAGCAGGCTAGCACAGATACGCAGTATTTT CATKKQASTDTQYF TRBJ2-3 . TRBV2 many
TGTGCCAGCAGTTTAGGTTTCTTCGAGCAGTACTTC CASSLGFFEQYF TRBJ2-7 . TRBV28 .
TGTGCCAGCAGCCCTCGTCCGGGGGCTGAAGCTTTCTTT CASSPRPGAEAFF TRBJ1-1 . TRBV3-1 .
TGTGCCAGCAGTTTGGGGGAGGGACTAGCGAGAACCTACGAGCAGTACTTC CASSLGEGLARTYEQYF TRBJ2-7 TRBD2 TRBV12-3/TRBV12-4 few
TGCGCCAGCAGCTTGGACAGGGGATGGAATGGCTACACCTTC CASSLDRGWNGYTF TRBJ1-2 TRBD1 TRBV5-1 many
TGTGCCTGGAGGGCCGGCTGGGGCTACACCTTC CAWRAGWGYTF TRBJ1-2 . TRBV30 .
TGTGCCAGCAGCACGGCCAAGAGGGAGCAGTTCTTC CASSTAKREQFF TRBJ2-1 . TRBV5-6 many
TGTGCCAGCAGTTTAGTAACAGGGGGCGAATACGAGCAGTACTTC CASSLVTGGEYEQYF TRBJ2-7 TRBD1 TRBV28 few
TGTGCCAGCAGCCTTAGCGGGAACACAGATACGCAGTATTTT CASSLSGNTDTQYF TRBJ2-3 TRBD2 TRBV12-3/TRBV12-4 few
TGCGCCAGCAGCTTCGGCGGGGGTACCCAAGAAAAACTGTTTTTT CASSFGGGTQEKLFF TRBJ1-4 . TRBV5-1 .
TGTGCCAGCAGCCAGTTCGGGGCGGACTATAACTATGGCTACACCTTC CASSQFGADYNYGYTF TRBJ1-2 . TRBV5-5 many
TGTGCCAGCAGTGAAGCCGGCGGAGGCGAGCAGTACTTC CASSEAGGGEQYF TRBJ2-7 . TRBV2 many
TGCAGTGCCAAAAAAAGCGGGAGGGGTTACGAGCAGTACTTC CSAKKSGRGYEQYF TRBJ2-7 TRBD2 TRBV20-1 .
TGCGCCAGCAGCTTGGTCAGGTCCGAGCAGTACTTC CASSLVRSEQYF TRBJ2-7 . TRBV5-1 many
TGTGCCAGCAGTTCCCCAGGGTGGAATTCACCCCTCCACTTT CASSSPGWNSPLHF TRBJ1-6 . TRBV12-3/TRBV12-4 many
TGTGCCAGCAGCTTAAGGACGGGAGGGAAAGAGACCCAGTACTTC CASSLRTGGKETQYF TRBJ2-5 TRBD2 TRBV7-9 many
TGTGCCAGCAGCCAGGGCGGGCGGACAGATACGCAGTATTTT CASSQGGRTDTQYF TRBJ2-3 . TRBV11-2 many
TGTGCCAGCAGTTCCCCCTATGGCTACACCTTC CASSSPYGYTF TRBJ1-2 . TRBV28 many
TGTGCCAGCGATCGCCCGGGACTAGCGGGAGGAGACAATGAGCAGTTCTTC CASDRPGLAGGDNEQFF TRBJ2-1 TRBD2 TRBV28 many
TGTGCCAGCACCCAGACGGCGGGAGGGGACACAGATACGCAGTATTTT CASTQTAGGDTDTQYF TRBJ2-3 TRBD2 TRBV7-9 many
TGTGCCAGCAAGGTCCTGGACACCTACGAGCAGTACTTC CASKVLDTYEQYF TRBJ2-7 . TRBV2 many
TGCAGTGCCGCCAGCAGGGGGCGAGAGACCCAGTACTTC CSAASRGRETQYF TRBJ2-5 TRBD1 TRBV20-1 few
TGCGCCAGCAGCTTGGTTGGGTTTGCCGGGGAGCTGTTTTTT CASSLVGFAGELFF TRBJ2-2 . TRBV5-1 .
TGTGCCAGCAGCTTGGGCCACCGGGATTACAATGAGCAGTTCTTC CASSLGHRDYNEQFF TRBJ2-1 . TRBV5-4 .
TGTGCCACCAGTGACTGGGACTCGAACTATGGCTACACCTTC CATSDWDSNYGYTF TRBJ1-2 . TRBV24-1 many
TGCAGTGCTACCGAGGAGGACAGCACAAATCAGCCCCAGCATTTT CSATEEDSTNQPQHF TRBJ1-5 . TRBV20-1 many
TGTGCCAGCAGTCTAAAGGGGGATAGCGGCCCTCGACCAAGCACAGATACGCAGTATTTT CASSLKGDSGPRPSTDTQYF TRBJ2-3 . TRBV27 .
TGTGCCAGCAGGCCGGGTCAGTCGCGAGCCCTCCACTTT CASRPGQSRALHF TRBJ1-6 . TRBV12-3/TRBV12-4 many
TGTGCCAGCAGTTTAGGACAATCAGCGGGAGGGTACTACAATGAGCAGTTCTTC CASSLGQSAGGYYNEQFF TRBJ2-1 TRBD2 TRBV12-3/TRBV12-4 many
TGTGCCAGCAGTCCGGGAGGTGGACAGGGTTATTCTGGGGCCAACGTCCTGACTTTC CASSPGGGQGYSGANVLTF TRBJ2-6 . TRBV28 many
TGTGCCAGCAGCTTAGTATCAGTTAGAGGCCAAGAGACCCAGTACTTC CASSLVSVRGQETQYF TRBJ2-5 . TRBV7-2 few
TGCAGTGCGATACAGGGGCGGGCGCAGTATTTT CSAIQGRAQYF TRBJ2-3 TRBD1 TRBV20-1 many
TGTGCCAGCAGCCAAGGTTCTGTTGAAAAACTGTTTTTT CASSQGSVEKLFF TRBJ1-4 . TRBV3-1 many
TGTGCCAGCTCACTCCGACAGGGGGAAGCTTTCTTT CASSLRQGEAFF TRBJ1-1 TRBD1 TRBV18 .
TGTGCCAGCAGCCTACCCCGATCGACTAGCGGGAGCACCGGGGAGCTGTTTTTT CASSLPRSTSGSTGELFF TRBJ2-2 TRBD2 TRBV7-9 many
TGCAGCGCTGCAACCGGTGGCACAGATACGCAGTATTTT CSAATGGTDTQYF TRBJ2-3 . TRBV29-1 few
TGCAGCGTTGAAGCCCCCGAGACTAGCGGGAACTACAATGAGCAGTTCTTC CSVEAPETSGNYNEQFF TRBJ2-1 TRBD2 TRBV29-1 few
TGTGCCAGTAGTATTAAACCAGGACTGGAGCAGTTCTTC CASSIKPGLEQFF TRBJ2-1 . TRBV19 .
TGTGCCTGGAGTCAAACAGGGAATGCTGGCTACACCTTC CAWSQTGNAGYTF TRBJ1-2 . TRBV30 many
TGTGCCAGTCACCACGGGGGATGGGGAGAGACCCAGTACTTC CASHHGGWGETQYF TRBJ2-5 . TRBV5-4 few
TGCAGCGTCGGCCCCAACACCGGGGAGCTGTTTTTT CSVGPNTGELFF TRBJ2-2 . TRBV20-1 .
TGTGCCAGCAGTTTAGAACAGGGAAGGACCGGGGAGCTGTTTTTT CASSLEQGRTGELFF TRBJ2-2 . TRBV12-3/TRBV12-4 .
TGTGCCACCAGTGATGGATTAAGGACCCAGCATTTT CATSDGLRTQHF TRBJ1-5 . TRBV24-1 few
TGTGCCAGCGGAGAGAAATTATCAGCGCAGTTCTTC CASGEKLSAQFF TRBJ2-1 . TRBV6-2/TRBV6-3 many
TGTGCCAGCAGCCAAGTCTCCGGGGGCGCGTTTGGCTACACCTTC CASSQVSGGAFGYTF TRBJ1-2 . TRBV3-1 many
TGCAGTGCTAGCAACTCTCCCCCGACCCGTTCACCCCTCCACTTT CSASNSPPTRSPLHF TRBJ1-6 . TRBV20-1 few
TGCAGTGCTAAGGGGAGTCTGGCTGAAATCTCTGGAAACACCATATATTTT CSAKGSLAEISGNTIYF TRBJ1-3 . TRBV20-1 many